This TCR beta chain derives from a study of T cells in localized non-small cell lung cancer. In its sample, this clone was seen a few times. CDR1 is GTSNPN, CDR2 SVGIG, per germline (reference sequence). This CDR3 contains 14 residues. The V end was cut by 4 bases, the J end by 7 bases, with 14 bases between. Profiled with immunoSEQ multiplex PCR; TCRdb holds only in-frame clones, not every one. The sample yields about 1,700 clones, about 22% seen once. This sequence joins TRBV30 and TRBJ1-6; perhaps TRBD1 as D (5 bases). Sequencing was performed on normal lung tissue next to the tumor, taken before any cancer treatment. The origin of this receptor is a man aged 18 to 50 with stage I lung adenocarcinoma. The CDR3 DNA reads TGTGCCTGGAAACAGGTGGTCTTAAATTCACCCCTCCACTTT. As protein: CAWKQVVLNSPLHF. Supplemented by reference TRBV30 and TRBJ1-6, the full variable domain reads SQTIHQWPATLVQPVGSPLSLECTVEGTSNPNLYWYRQAAGRGLQLLFYSVGIGQISSEVPQNLSASRPQDRQFILSSKKLLLSDSGFYLCAWKQVVLNSPLHFGNGTRLTVT.